The 16 T cell receptor beta chains below come from one sample, sequenced in a study of blood T cell repertoires in COVID-19 (dated by TCRdb to 2018 to 2021). Receptor libraries were prepared by the immunoSEQ multiplex PCR assay. TCRdb took this table from immuneACCESS and kept in-frame rearrangements with V and J called. Such tables lack part of the clones; where checked against another copy, unresolved V genes explain under half of the gap, and the rest is unexplained. The sample yields about 220,000 clones; 65% to 90% were counted once. The ten largest clones take up over 2% of the sample. The source material was peripheral blood. Every receptor here comes from a woman aged 70-85 years with COVID-19, enrolled during active disease.

The rearrangement links TRBV6-6 to TRBJ2-1; the match to TRBD2 covers 8 bases. With V trimmed by 6 bases and J by 0 bases, 4 bases remained unmatched. Germline CDR1 and CDR2: MNHNY and SVGAGI (reference sequence). The CDR3 is made up of 15 amino acids. The CDR3 is CASSLSGSSYNEQFF. Here the CDR3 DNA reads TGTGCCAGCAGCTTGAGCGGGAGCTCCTACAATGAGCAGTTCTTC.

The sample holds one count of this clone. The chain combines TRBV7-3 with TRBJ2-7; D is perhaps TRBD2 (6 bases). There are 15 residues in the CDR3. V lost 2 bases to trimming and J lost 3 bases, with 14 bases between them. The germline V gene has CDR1 SGHTA and CDR2 FQGTGA. The CDR3: CASSLYSGSGYEQYF. The CDR3 DNA reads TGTGCCAGCAGCTTATACTCCGGGAGTGGCTACGAGCAGTACTTC.

This sequence joins TRBV14 and TRBJ2-3, with no clear D. The CDR3 loop spans 15 amino acids. Looked up from germline, CDR1 is SGHDN and CDR2 is FVKESK. Trimming stripped 2 bases from V and 6 bases from J, with 15 bases between. CDR3 nucleotide sequence: TGTGCCAGCAGCCAAAACGGTGAAAAGTGGGATACGCAGTATTTT. Protein product: CASSQNGEKWDTQYF.

The chain joins TRBV9 to TRBJ2-3; TRBD1 aligns across 9 bases. Germline V lookup: CDR1 SGDLS, CDR2 YYNGEE. J lost 3 bases, V lost 4 bases, and 9 bases had no gene match. This CDR3 is 16 amino acids long. CDR3 nucleotide sequence: TGTGCCAGCAGCCCCCGACAGGGGGGAGGTACAGATACGCAGTATTTT. Protein product: CASSPRQGGGTDTQYF.

The J gene is TRBJ1-5, the V gene TRBV24-1; 8 bases match TRBD1. The CDR3 extends over 15 amino acids. V dropped 9 bases and J dropped 2; count of bases not matched to a gene: 8. Germline V lookup: CDR1 KGHDR, CDR2 SFDVKD. This CDR3 is CATEATGAGNQPQHF. DNA of the CDR3: TGTGCCACCGAAGCGACAGGGGCTGGCAATCAGCCCCAGCATTTT.

This chain connects TRBV9 to TRBJ2-1, with a possible D match to TRBD1 (6 bases). Germline CDR1 is SGDLS and CDR2 is YYNGEE. V was cut by 0 bases and J by 8 bases, with 21 bases left in between. The CDR3 has 17 amino acids. In DNA form, the CDR3 reads TGTGCCAGCAGCGTAGCCCCCGGGGCAGGGGTAACGGATGAGCAGTTCTTC. Translating gives CASSVAPGAGVTDEQFF.

The chain is built from TRBV12-5 and TRBJ1-1; the match to TRBD1 covers 8 bases. Germline trimming cut 6 bases from V and 4 bases from J; bases unmatched to any gene: 4. This CDR3 comprises 13 residues. Germline V gene data show CDR1 as LGHNT and CDR2 as FRNRAP. CDR3 sequence (DNA): TGTGCTAGTGGCCCCACAGGGGGCACTGAAGCTTTCTTT. Translating gives CASGPTGGTEAFF.

The chain combines TRBV29-1 with TRBJ1-5; unclear D gene. From germline, CDR1 is SQVTM and CDR2 ANQGSEA. The CDR3 length is 14 residues. Trimming pared 6 bases from V and 1 base from J, leaving 13 bases between. This chain's CDR3 is CSVATELSNQPQHF. CDR3 in DNA: TGCAGCGTCGCAACAGAGTTAAGCAATCAGCCCCAGCATTTT.

This sequence joins TRBV29-1 and TRBJ2-7, with TRBD1 matching 10 bases. This CDR3 is built from 14 residues. Trimming cost V 6 bases and J 4 bases; bases outside gene matches: 9. Germline lookup yields CDR1 SQVTM and CDR2 ANQGSEA. The DNA for the CDR3 is TGCAGCGTGTACGGAGGACAGGGGGTGTACGAGCAGTACTTC. Translation: CSVYGGQGVYEQYF.

This clone has a handful of counts. The gene calls are TRBV4-3 and TRBJ2-2; D is uncertain. This CDR3 has 14 amino acids. Germline lookup yields CDR1 LGHNA and CDR2 YSLEER. The germline V and J ends were trimmed by 3 bases and 5 bases, with 10 bases remaining between them. CDR3: CASSQNARTGELFF. In DNA, the CDR3 is TGCGCCAGCAGCCAGAACGCTAGAACCGGGGAGCTGTTTTTT.

The chain is built from TRBV4-2 and TRBJ2-3; TRBD1 aligns across 8 bases. J gave up 4 bases and V 0 bases, and 6 bases lay outside the gene matches. Germline CDR1 reads LGHNA; CDR2 reads YNFKEQ. CDR3 length equals 16 residues. The CDR3 DNA sequence: TGTGCCAGCAGCCAAGACTACAGGGGGTCCGCAGATACGCAGTATTTT. Protein product: CASSQDYRGSADTQYF.

This rearrangement joins TRBV19 to TRBJ1-6, with unresolved D. The V and J ends lost 3 bases and 7 bases respectively, with 10 bases between them. In germline, CDR1 is LNHDA, CDR2 SQIVND (reference sequence). The CDR3 has 14 residues. CDR3 amino acids: CASSIRSRNSPLHF. Written as DNA, the CDR3 is TGTGCCAGTAGTATTCGTTCTAGGAATTCACCCCTCCACTTT.

V and J are TRBV6-4 and TRBJ2-3; TRBD1 agrees at 9 bases. Germline CDR1 reads MRHNA; CDR2 reads SNTAGT. The CDR3 contains 14 residues. Unmatched junction bases numbered 5, after V lost 5 bases and J lost 5 bases. This CDR3 is CASSLDRGGDTQYF. The CDR3 DNA reads TGTGCCAGCAGTCTGGACAGGGGCGGAGATACGCAGTATTTT.

This chain joins TRBV30 and TRBJ2-2, with TRBD2 matching over 7 bases. Germline CDR1 GTSNPN, CDR2 SVGIG (reference sequence). This CDR3 spans 16 amino acids. V shed 1 base, J shed 0 bases, and the junction held 5 bases outside the gene matches. The DNA of the CDR3 is TGTGCCTGGAGTGGAGCGGGGCTACCGAACACCGGGGAGCTGTTTTTT. Translated: CAWSGAGLPNTGELFF.

This clone was observed once. The genes are TRBV28 and TRBJ1-5; 7 bases agree with TRBD1. This CDR3 has 15 residues. J was trimmed by 1 base and V by 5 bases; bases with no gene match: 5. Germline-derived CDR1 and CDR2 are MDHEN and SYDVKM. The CDR3 region is CASSPQGNSNQPQHF. CDR3 nucleotides: TGTGCCAGCAGTCCACAGGGGAACAGCAATCAGCCCCAGCATTTT.

The V gene is TRBV7-2, the J gene TRBJ2-1; 7 bases map to TRBD1. The CDR3 loop spans 15 amino acids. From germline, CDR1 is SGHTA and CDR2 FQGNSA. The trim removed 5 bases at V and 4 bases at J, leaving 8 bases unmatched. The CDR3 DNA reads as TGTGCCAGCAGCCCCCGACGGGGACAGTACAATGAGCAGTTCTTC. This sequence encodes CASSPRRGQYNEQFF.